Following are 29 T cell receptor beta chains from one sample sequenced in a study of blood T cell repertoires in COVID-19. Assay: immunoSEQ multiplex PCR; the TCRdb copy retains only in-frame clones and omits some. The repertoire holds 65,000 to 100,000 clones, with about 88% as singletons. Material: peripheral blood. All receptors derive from a man aged 50 or older with acute or convalescent COVID-19.

The chain combines TRBV19 with TRBJ1-5; tentative D call: TRBD1 (6 bases). Germline CDR1 LNHDA, CDR2 SQIVND (reference sequence). This CDR3 region has 16 residues. Trimming cost V 3 bases and J 4 bases, with 16 bases left between them. CDR3 in amino acids: CASSILAGALNQPQHF. CDR3 DNA sequence: TGTGCCAGTAGTATTTTGGCGGGGGCCCTTAATCAGCCCCAGCATTTT.

This clone was detected once. The CDR3 DNA sequence: TGCAGCGCTGGACAGGGGGCAAGCGGCTCCTACAATGAGCAGTTCTTC. Protein product: CSAGQGASGSYNEQFF. The chain is built from TRBV29-1 and TRBJ2-1, with 11 bases identical to TRBD1. Germline-derived CDR1 and CDR2 are SQVTM and ANQGSEA. This CDR3 comprises 16 residues. With 7 bases clipped from V and 0 bases from J, the junction kept 8 bases outside the gene matches.

V usage is TRBV6-5 and J usage is TRBJ2-7; D is possibly TRBD1 (6 bases). Deletions cut 6 bases from V and 4 bases from J, with 16 bases between. CDR1 is MNHEY, CDR2 SVGAGI, per germline. This CDR3 comprises 14 residues. CDR3 sequence reads: CASSTGFYSYEQYV. The CDR3 DNA follows: TGTGCCAGCAGCACAGGGTTTTATTCGTACGAGCAGTACGTC.

The genes are TRBV18 and TRBJ2-1, with 10 bases lining up with TRBD2. V lost 0 bases and J lost 5; bases outside the gene matches: 4. Germline CDR1 KGHSH, CDR2 LQKENI. This CDR3 is built from 16 residues. The CDR3 region is CASSPPSGGANNEQFF. The CDR3 DNA is TGTGCCAGCTCACCACCAAGCGGGGGGGCCAACAATGAGCAGTTCTTC.

This clone was observed a single time. The chain joins TRBV19 to TRBJ2-1, with D possibly TRBD1 on 5 matching bases. Germline loops: CDR1 LNHDA, CDR2 SQIVND (reference sequence). The CDR3 consists of 14 residues. With 1 base removed from V and 3 bases from J, the gap between germline ends came to 7 bases. In DNA, the CDR3 is TGTGCCAGTAGTATAGGACAGTACTACAATGAGCAGTTCTTC. This codes for CASSIGQYYNEQFF.

This chain's CDR3 is CSVLLPGGVGGYTF. The CDR3 DNA reads TGCAGCGTCCTCCTCCCCGGGGGGGTTGGTGGCTACACCTTC. The chain recombines TRBV29-1 with TRBJ1-2; D perhaps matches TRBD1 (5 bases). This CDR3 has 14 residues. The germline V gene has CDR1 SQVTM and CDR2 ANQGSEA. V lost 6 bases and J 7 bases, leaving 21 bases between the germline ends.

The chain links TRBV6-5 to TRBJ2-7; 9 nucleotides agree with TRBD1. J lost 6 bases, V lost 6 bases, and 6 bases had no gene match. CDR1 and CDR2 (germline): MNHEY, SVGAGI. The CDR3 contains 13 residues. CDR3 loop: CASSRTGDLEQYV. The CDR3 DNA sequence: TGTGCCAGCAGCCGGACAGGGGATCTCGAGCAGTACGTC.

This clone has only a few counts. The V call is TRBV5-1, the J call TRBJ1-6, with 9 bases matching TRBD1. Germline V gene sequence: CDR1 SGHRS, CDR2 YFSETQ. The CDR3 is made up of 14 amino acids. V lost 5 bases, J lost 9 bases, and 6 bases stayed unmatched. The CDR3 protein is CASRPDRGSSPLHF. CDR3 coding DNA: TGCGCCAGCAGACCGGACAGGGGCTCTTCACCCCTCCACTTT.

This chain links TRBV10-3 with TRBJ1-4, with TRBD1 matching over 7 bases. Trimming took 6 bases from V and 12 from J; bases not matched to a gene: 16. CDR1 is ENHRY and CDR2 is SYGVKD in the germline V gene. This CDR3 has 15 residues. The CDR3 DNA reads TGTGCCATCAGGGTCGAGGGGGACAGTAGTGCGGAACTGTTTTTT. Its translation: CAIRVEGDSSAELFF.

The rearrangement links TRBV9 to TRBJ1-6; TRBD1 matches 10 bases. There are 16 residues in the CDR3. The V gene end was trimmed by 2 bases and the J gene end by 9 bases; junction bases not matched to a gene: 8. CDR1 and CDR2 from the germline V gene are SGDLS and YYNGEE. CDR3 DNA sequence: TGTGCCAGCAGCGTGGGACAGGGGCCTGCGATTTCACCCCTCCACTTT. Translation: CASSVGQGPAISPLHF.

The chain carries TRBV6-5 and TRBJ1-6; no definite D call. V lost 2 bases, J lost 6 bases, and 14 bases lay in between. CDR3 size: 16 residues. Germline-derived CDR1 and CDR2 are MNHEY and SVGAGI. DNA of the CDR3: TGTGCCAGCAGTTACCAGAAACCACCTTCTAATTCACCCCTCCACTTT. It codes for CASSYQKPPSNSPLHF.

This chain joins TRBV7-2 and TRBJ2-5; D unclear. Germline V CDR1 and CDR2: SGHTA, FQGNSA. Trimming stripped 0 bases from V and 2 bases from J, with 10 bases between. This CDR3 spans 15 amino acids. The chain's CDR3 is CASSLALTVQETQYF. DNA for the CDR3: TGTGCCAGCAGCTTAGCGCTAACGGTACAAGAGACCCAGTACTTC. The whole variable domain, filled in from reference TRBV7-2 and TRBJ2-5, reads GAGVSQSPSNKVTEKGKDVELRCDPISGHTALYWYRQSLGQGLEFLIYFQGNSAPDKSGLPSDRFSAERTGGSVSTLTIQRTQQEDSAVYLCASSLALTVQETQYFGPGTRLLVL.

V is TRBV6-5 and J is TRBJ1-2, with 7 bases lining up with TRBD1. Germline lookup yields CDR1 MNHEY and CDR2 SVGAGI. V lost 2 bases and J lost 4; bases outside the gene matches: 7. This CDR3 is 15 amino acids long. The CDR3 protein is CASSYHLDRSYGYTF. CDR3 coding DNA: TGTGCCAGCAGTTACCACCTGGACAGGTCCTATGGCTACACCTTC.

The V and J genes are TRBV3-1 (or the pseudogene TRBV3-2) and TRBJ2-1; no definite D call. Trimming stripped 1 base from V and 4 bases from J, with 11 bases between. The CDR3 runs 15 residues. Germline values: CDR1 LGHDT, CDR2 YNNKEL (reference sequence). The CDR3 protein is CASSQGNAAYNEQFF. The CDR3 bases are TGTGCCAGCAGCCAAGGGAATGCAGCGTACAATGAGCAGTTCTTC.

J is TRBJ1-2 and V is TRBV6-5, with 9 positions matching TRBD1. The germline V gene has CDR1 MNHEY and CDR2 SVGAGI. The CDR3 length is 16 residues. The trim removed 0 bases at V and 7 bases at J, leaving 9 bases unmatched. CDR3 sequence: CASSYSVGTGIFGYTF. DNA of the CDR3: TGTGCCAGCAGTTACTCGGTGGGGACAGGGATATTTGGCTACACCTTC.

The chain has TRBV5-7 and TRBJ2-1; D gene unclear. TRBV5-7 falls under the ORF class, with uncertain function. The CDR3 is 12 amino acids. V lost 0 bases and J 7 bases, leaving 5 bases between the germline ends. This CDR3 reads CASSLDENEQFF. The DNA for the CDR3 is TGTGCCAGCAGCTTGGACGAGAATGAGCAGTTCTTC.

This chain connects TRBV2 to TRBJ1-2, with D perhaps TRBD1 (5 bases). The V end lost 2 bases, the J end lost 5 bases, and 12 bases lay between the germline ends. The CDR3 contains 14 residues. The germline CDR1 and CDR2 sequences are SNHLY and FYNNEI. This CDR3 is CASSERQLGYGYTF. The CDR3 DNA follows: TGTGCCAGCAGTGAACGACAGCTAGGGTATGGCTACACCTTC. Looking up the rest from reference TRBV2 and TRBJ1-2 gives the full variable domain: EPEVTQTPSHQVTQMGQEVILRCVPISNHLYFYWYRQILGQKVEFLVSFYNNEISEKSEIFDDQFSVERPDGSNFTLKIRSTKLEDSAMYFCASSERQLGYGYTFGSGTRLTVV.

The CDR3 nucleotides are TGTGCCAGCAGCAACTACAACACTGAAGCTTTCTTT. Amino acids: CASSNYNTEAFF. V is TRBV28 and J is TRBJ1-1; D is uncertain. Per the germline V gene, CDR1 is MDHEN and CDR2 is SYDVKM. V lost 6 bases and J 2 bases, leaving 7 bases between the germline ends. CDR3 length: 12 amino acids.

The CDR3, as DNA: TGCGCCAGCAGACCCGGGACAGGGCAGGATGAGCAGTTCTTC. This encodes CASRPGTGQDEQFF. The chain combines TRBV5-1 with TRBJ2-1; the match to TRBD1 covers 9 bases. The CDR3 covers 14 residues. CDR1 and CDR2 from the germline V gene are SGHRS and YFSETQ. With V trimmed by 5 bases and J by 8 bases, 8 bases remained unmatched.

The J gene is TRBJ1-1, the V gene TRBV15; no clear D. The CDR3 runs to 13 residues. Deletions cut 3 bases from V and 7 bases from J, with 12 bases between. Per germline, CDR1 LNHNV and CDR2 YYDKDF (reference sequence). The CDR3 bases are TGTGCCACCAGCAGTTCGGGGAACGTTGAAGCTTTCTTT. Translated, it gives CATSSSGNVEAFF.

CDR3 DNA sequence: TGTGCCAGCAGCTTCGGTCCAGGGAGGTACGAGCAGTACGTC. This sequence encodes CASSFGPGRYEQYV. The chain uses TRBV11-1 and TRBJ2-7; possibly TRBD2 for D (6 bases). Germline CDR1 reads SGHAT; CDR2 reads FQDESV (reference sequence). The CDR3 consists of 14 residues. The ends were cut back, 3 bases at V and 4 bases at J, with 13 bases in the middle.

The chain carries TRBV18 and TRBJ1-6; D ambiguous. The CDR3 totals 16 residues. Trimming left V 6 bases short and J 3 bases short, with 15 bases between. CDR1 is KGHSH, CDR2 LQKENI, per germline. This CDR3 reads CASSRDLEGYNSPLHF. In nucleotides, the CDR3 is TGTGCCAGCTCCCGAGACCTTGAGGGCTATAATTCACCCCTCCACTTT.

The rearrangement links TRBV7-9 to TRBJ1-4; no firm D call. Germline V lookup: CDR1 SEHNR, CDR2 FQNEAQ (reference sequence). V lost 2 bases, J lost 5 bases, and 9 bases lay in between. CDR3 length: 14 residues. CDR3 loop: CASSLTGGNEKLFF. In DNA form, the CDR3 reads TGTGCCAGCAGCTTAACGGGAGGCAATGAAAAACTGTTTTTT.

This chain links TRBV9 with TRBJ2-2; TRBD1 matches 9 bases. The CDR3 spans 16 residues. With 4 bases clipped from V and 5 bases from J, the junction kept 9 bases outside the gene matches. Germline CDR1 reads SGDLS; CDR2 reads YYNGEE. The CDR3 nucleotides read TGTGCCAGCAGCCCCCGACAGGGGGTAGGAACCGGGGAGCTGTTTTTT. Its protein is CASSPRQGVGTGELFF.

The V gene is TRBV2, the J gene TRBJ2-5; D may be TRBD2 (6 bases). There are 13 residues in the CDR3. V was shortened by 6 bases and J by 9 bases, with 17 bases between the two germline ends. CDR1 is SNHLY, CDR2 FYNNEI, per germline. This CDR3 reads CASRALIREAQYF. In DNA form, the CDR3 reads TGTGCCAGCAGGGCGTTAATCAGGGAGGCCCAGTACTTC.

This rearrangement joins TRBV9 to TRBJ1-4, with 8 bases matching TRBD1. V shed 0 bases, J shed 2 bases, and the junction held 0 bases outside the gene matches. Per the germline V gene, CDR1 is SGDLS and CDR2 is YYNGEE. The CDR3 totals 15 residues. The CDR3 region is CASSVGTGTNEKLFF. The CDR3 bases are TGTGCCAGCAGCGTAGGGACAGGGACTAATGAAAAACTGTTTTTT.

The V and J genes are TRBV5-1 and TRBJ2-3, with TRBD2 matching over 8 bases. The V and J ends lost 0 bases and 4 bases, in that order; junction bases with no gene match: 4. Germline lookup yields CDR1 SGHRS and CDR2 YFSETQ. This CDR3 region has 15 residues. The CDR3 DNA reads TGCGCCAGCAGCTTGGACGGGGGGGCGGCAGATACGCAGTATTTT. Protein: CASSLDGGAADTQYF. Full variable domain (outside the CDR3, taken from reference TRBV5-1 and TRBJ2-3): KAGVTQTPRYLIKTRGQQVTLSCSPISGHRSVSWYQQTPGQGLQFLFEYFSETQRNKGNFPGRFSGRQFSNSRSEMNVSTLELGDSALYLCASSLDGGAADTQYFGPGTRLTVL.

Here the CDR3 reads CASSSTGTGIDYGYTF. CDR3 nucleotides: TGTGCCAGCAGTTCCACCGGGACAGGGATCGACTATGGCTACACCTTC. The chain employs TRBV6-5 and TRBJ1-2; 9 bases are shared with TRBD1. The CDR3 is made up of 16 amino acids. From germline, CDR1 is MNHEY and CDR2 SVGAGI. The V and J ends lost 4 bases and 3 bases, in that order; junction bases with no gene match: 9.

The rearrangement links TRBV5-6 to TRBJ1-3; D call uncertain. Germline lookup yields CDR1 SGHDT and CDR2 YYEEEE. V lost 1 base and J lost 3, with 8 bases in between. The CDR3 is made up of 14 amino acids. CDR3 loop: CASSLPGGGNTIYF. The CDR3 nucleotides read TGTGCCAGCAGCTTGCCAGGAGGTGGAAACACCATATATTTT.